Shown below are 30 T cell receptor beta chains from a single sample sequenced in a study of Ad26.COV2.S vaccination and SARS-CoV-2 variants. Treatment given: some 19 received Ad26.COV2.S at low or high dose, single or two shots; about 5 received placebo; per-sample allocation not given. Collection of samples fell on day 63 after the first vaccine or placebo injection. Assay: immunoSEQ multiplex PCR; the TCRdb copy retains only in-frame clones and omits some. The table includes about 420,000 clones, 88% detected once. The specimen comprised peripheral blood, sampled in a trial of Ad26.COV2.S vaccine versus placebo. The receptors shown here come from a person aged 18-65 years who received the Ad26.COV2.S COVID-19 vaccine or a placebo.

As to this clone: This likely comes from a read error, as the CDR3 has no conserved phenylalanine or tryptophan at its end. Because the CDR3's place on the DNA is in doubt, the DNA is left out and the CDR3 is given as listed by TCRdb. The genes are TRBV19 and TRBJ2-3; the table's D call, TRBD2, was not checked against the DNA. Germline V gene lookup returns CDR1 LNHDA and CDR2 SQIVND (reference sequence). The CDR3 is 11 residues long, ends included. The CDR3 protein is CASSTYRDLVY.

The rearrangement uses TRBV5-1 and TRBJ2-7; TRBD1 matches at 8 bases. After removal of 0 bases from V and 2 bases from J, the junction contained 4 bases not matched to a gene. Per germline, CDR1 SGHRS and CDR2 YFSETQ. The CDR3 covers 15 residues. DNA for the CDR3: TGCGCCAGCAGCTTGGGAGGACAGGGCACCTACGAGCAGTACTTC. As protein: CASSLGGQGTYEQYF.

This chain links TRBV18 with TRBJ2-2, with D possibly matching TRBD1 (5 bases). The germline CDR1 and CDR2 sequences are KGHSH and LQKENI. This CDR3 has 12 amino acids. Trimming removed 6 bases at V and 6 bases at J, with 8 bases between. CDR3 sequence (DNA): TGTGCCAGCTCGTCAGGGTCCGGGGAGCTGTTTTTT. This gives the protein CASSSGSGELFF.

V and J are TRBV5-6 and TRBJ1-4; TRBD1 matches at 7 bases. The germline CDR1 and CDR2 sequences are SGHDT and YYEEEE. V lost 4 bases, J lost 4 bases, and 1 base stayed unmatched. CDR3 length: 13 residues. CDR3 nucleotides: TGTGCCAGCAGCGGGACAGTTAATGAAAAACTGTTTTTT. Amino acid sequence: CASSGTVNEKLFF.

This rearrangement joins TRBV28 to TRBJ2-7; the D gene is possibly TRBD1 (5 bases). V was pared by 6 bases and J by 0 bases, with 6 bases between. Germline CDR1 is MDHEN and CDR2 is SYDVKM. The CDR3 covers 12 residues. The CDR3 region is CASRTDSYEQYF. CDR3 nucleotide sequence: TGTGCCAGCAGGACAGACTCCTACGAGCAGTACTTC.

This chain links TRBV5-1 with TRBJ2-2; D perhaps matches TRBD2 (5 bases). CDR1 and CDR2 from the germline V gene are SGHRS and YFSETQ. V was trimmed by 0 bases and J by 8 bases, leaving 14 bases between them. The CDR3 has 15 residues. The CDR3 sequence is CASSLDRGPAGELFF. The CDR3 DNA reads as TGCGCCAGCAGCTTGGACCGGGGTCCCGCTGGGGAGCTGTTTTTT.

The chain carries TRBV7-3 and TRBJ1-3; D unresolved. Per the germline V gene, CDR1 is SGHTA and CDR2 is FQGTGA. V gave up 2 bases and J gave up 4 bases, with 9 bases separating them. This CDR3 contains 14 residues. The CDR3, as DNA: TGTGCCAGCAGCTTATTAGGGTCCGGAAACACCATATATTTT. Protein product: CASSLLGSGNTIYF.

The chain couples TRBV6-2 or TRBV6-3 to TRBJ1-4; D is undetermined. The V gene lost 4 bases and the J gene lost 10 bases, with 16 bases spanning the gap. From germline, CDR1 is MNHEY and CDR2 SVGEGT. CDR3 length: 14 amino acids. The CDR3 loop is CASSSRANVGKLFF. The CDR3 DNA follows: TGTGCCAGCAGTTCCCGGGCCAACGTAGGAAAACTGTTTTTT.

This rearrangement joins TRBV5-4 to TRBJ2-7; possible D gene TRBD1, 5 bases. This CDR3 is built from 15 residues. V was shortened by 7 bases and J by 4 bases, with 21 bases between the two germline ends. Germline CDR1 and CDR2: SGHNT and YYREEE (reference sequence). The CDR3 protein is CASGVIGAADYEQYF. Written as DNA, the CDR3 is TGTGCCAGCGGGGTAATAGGGGCGGCGGATTACGAGCAGTACTTC. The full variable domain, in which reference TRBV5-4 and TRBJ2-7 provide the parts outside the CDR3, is ETGVTQSPTHLIKTRGQQVTLRCSSQSGHNTVSWYQQALGQGPQFIFQYYREEENGRGNFPPRFSGLQFPNYSSELNVNALELDDSALYLCASGVIGAADYEQYFGPGTRLTVT.

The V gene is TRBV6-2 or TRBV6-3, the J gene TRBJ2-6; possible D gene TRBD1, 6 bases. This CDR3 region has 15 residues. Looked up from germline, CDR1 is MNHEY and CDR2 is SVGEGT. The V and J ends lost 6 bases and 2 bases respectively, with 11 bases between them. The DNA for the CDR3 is TGTGCCAGCAGCCTCAGGGGAACTGGGGCCAACGTCCTGACTTTC. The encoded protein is CASSLRGTGANVLTF.

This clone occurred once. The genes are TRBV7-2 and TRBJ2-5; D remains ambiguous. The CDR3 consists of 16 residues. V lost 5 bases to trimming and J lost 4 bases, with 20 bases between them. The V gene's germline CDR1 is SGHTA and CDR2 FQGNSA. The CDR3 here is CASSANRGAGGETQYF. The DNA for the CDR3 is TGTGCCAGCAGCGCAAACAGAGGCGCCGGCGGAGAGACCCAGTACTTC.

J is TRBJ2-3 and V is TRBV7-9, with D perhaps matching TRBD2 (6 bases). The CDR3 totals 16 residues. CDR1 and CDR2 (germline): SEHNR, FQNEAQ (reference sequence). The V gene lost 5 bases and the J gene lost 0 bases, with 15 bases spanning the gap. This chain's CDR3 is CASSQPLGGSTDTQYF. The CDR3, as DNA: TGTGCCAGCAGCCAACCCCTTGGGGGGAGCACAGATACGCAGTATTTT.

CDR3 bases: TGTGCCAGCAGTGTACCGGGACTAGCATTACAGGATACGCAGTATTTT. This translates into CASSVPGLALQDTQYF. The rearrangement links TRBV6-2 or TRBV6-3 to TRBJ2-3; 9 bases line up with TRBD2. CDR1 and CDR2 (germline): MNHEY, SVGEGT. Trimming cost V 5 bases and J 6 bases; bases outside gene matches: 12. This CDR3 contains 16 residues.

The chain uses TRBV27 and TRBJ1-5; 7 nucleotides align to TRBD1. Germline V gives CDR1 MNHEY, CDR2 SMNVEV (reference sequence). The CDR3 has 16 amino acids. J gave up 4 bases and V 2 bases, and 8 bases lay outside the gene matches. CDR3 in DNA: TGTGCCAGCAGTTTAACTAGCCGGGACAGTAATCAGCCCCAGCATTTT. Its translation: CASSLTSRDSNQPQHF.

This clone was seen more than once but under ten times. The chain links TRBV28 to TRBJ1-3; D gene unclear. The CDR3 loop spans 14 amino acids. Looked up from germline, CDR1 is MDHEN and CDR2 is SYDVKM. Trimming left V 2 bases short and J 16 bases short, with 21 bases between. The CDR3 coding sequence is TGTGCCAGCAGTTTAGGGAACCGTCTCTGGAAATTCTATTTT. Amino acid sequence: CASSLGNRLWKFYF.

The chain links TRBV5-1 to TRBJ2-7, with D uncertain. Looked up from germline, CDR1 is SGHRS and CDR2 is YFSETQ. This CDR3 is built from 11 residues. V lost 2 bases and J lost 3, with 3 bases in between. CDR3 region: CASSFGYEQYF. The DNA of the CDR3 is TGCGCCAGCAGCTTCGGCTACGAGCAGTACTTC.

CDR3: CASSDSDRVLYEQYF. The CDR3 DNA follows: TGTGCCAGCAGTGACTCAGACAGGGTGCTCTACGAGCAGTACTTC. This chain joins TRBV6-4 and TRBJ2-7; 7 nucleotides match TRBD1. CDR3 size: 15 residues. Germline V gives CDR1 MRHNA, CDR2 SNTAGT. V was pared by 0 bases and J by 3 bases, with 5 bases of the junction left unmatched.

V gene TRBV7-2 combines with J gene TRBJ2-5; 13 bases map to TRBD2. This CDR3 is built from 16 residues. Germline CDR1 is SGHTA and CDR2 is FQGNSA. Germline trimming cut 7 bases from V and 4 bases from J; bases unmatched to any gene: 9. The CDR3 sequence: CASTHTSGGAGETQYF. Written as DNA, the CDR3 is TGTGCCAGCACCCACACTAGCGGGGGGGCCGGAGAGACCCAGTACTTC.

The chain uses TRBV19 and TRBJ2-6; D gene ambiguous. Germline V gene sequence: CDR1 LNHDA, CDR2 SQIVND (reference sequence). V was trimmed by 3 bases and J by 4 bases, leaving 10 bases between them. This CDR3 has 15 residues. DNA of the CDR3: TGTGCCAGTAGTATTCGGAGTGAAGGGGCCAACGTCCTGACTTTC. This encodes CASSIRSEGANVLTF.

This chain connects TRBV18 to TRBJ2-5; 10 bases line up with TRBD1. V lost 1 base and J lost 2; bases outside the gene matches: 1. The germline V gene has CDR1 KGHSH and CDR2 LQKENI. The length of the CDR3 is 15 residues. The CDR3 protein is CASSPRGQGQETQYF. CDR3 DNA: TGTGCCAGCTCACCACGGGGACAGGGGCAAGAGACCCAGTACTTC.

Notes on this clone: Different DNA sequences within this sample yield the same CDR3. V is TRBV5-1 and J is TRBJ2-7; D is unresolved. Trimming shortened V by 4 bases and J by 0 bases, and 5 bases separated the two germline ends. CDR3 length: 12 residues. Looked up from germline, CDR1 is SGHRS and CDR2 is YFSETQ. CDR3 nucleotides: TGCGCCAGCAGCCCTACCTCCTACGAGCAGTACTTC. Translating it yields CASSPTSYEQYF.

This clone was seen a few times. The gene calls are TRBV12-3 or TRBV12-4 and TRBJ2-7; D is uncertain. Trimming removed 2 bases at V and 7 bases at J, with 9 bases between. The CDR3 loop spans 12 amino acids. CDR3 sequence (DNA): TGTGCCAGCAGTTTATTCGGCTTGGAGCAGTACTTC. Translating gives CASSLFGLEQYF.

CDR3 coding DNA: TGTGCCAGCAGCGTAGAGGAGGGGGCAGAGACCCAGTACTTC. Translating gives CASSVEEGAETQYF. This chain links TRBV9 with TRBJ2-5; D possibly corresponds to TRBD1 (7 bases). V shed 0 bases and J shed 4 bases, with 10 bases lying between them. The CDR3 length is 14 residues. Germline V gene sequence: CDR1 SGDLS, CDR2 YYNGEE.

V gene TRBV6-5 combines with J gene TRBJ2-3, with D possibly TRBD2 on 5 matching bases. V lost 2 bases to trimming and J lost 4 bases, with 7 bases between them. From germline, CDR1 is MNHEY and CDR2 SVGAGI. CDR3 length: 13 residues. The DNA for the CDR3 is TGTGCCAGCAGTTACGGGAGATCAGATACGCAGTATTTT. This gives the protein CASSYGRSDTQYF.

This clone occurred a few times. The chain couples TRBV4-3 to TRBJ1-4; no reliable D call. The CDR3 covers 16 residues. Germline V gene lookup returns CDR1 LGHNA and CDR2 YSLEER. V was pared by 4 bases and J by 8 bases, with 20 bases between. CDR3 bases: TGCGCCAGCAGCCGGGAGCGGGCCCCCTCCAGGGAAAAACTGTTTTTT. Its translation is CASSRERAPSREKLFF.

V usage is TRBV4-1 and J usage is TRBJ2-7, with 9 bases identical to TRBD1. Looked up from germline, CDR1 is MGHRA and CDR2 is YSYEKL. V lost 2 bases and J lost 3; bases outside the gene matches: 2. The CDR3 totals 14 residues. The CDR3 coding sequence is TGCGCCAGCAGCCAACGGACAGGGGACTACGAGCAGTACTTC. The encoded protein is CASSQRTGDYEQYF.

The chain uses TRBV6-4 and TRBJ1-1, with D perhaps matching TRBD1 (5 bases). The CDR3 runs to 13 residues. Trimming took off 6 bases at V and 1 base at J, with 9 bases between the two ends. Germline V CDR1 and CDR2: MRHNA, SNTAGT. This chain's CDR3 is CASSRVANTEAFF. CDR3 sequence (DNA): TGTGCCAGCAGCAGGGTGGCGAACACTGAAGCTTTCTTT.

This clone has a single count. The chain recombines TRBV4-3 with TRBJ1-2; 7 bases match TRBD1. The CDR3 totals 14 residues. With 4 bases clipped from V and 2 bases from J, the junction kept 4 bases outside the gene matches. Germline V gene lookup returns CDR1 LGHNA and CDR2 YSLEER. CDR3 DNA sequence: TGCGCCAGCAGCCCGCAGGGACAGAACTATGGCTACACCTTC. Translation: CASSPQGQNYGYTF.

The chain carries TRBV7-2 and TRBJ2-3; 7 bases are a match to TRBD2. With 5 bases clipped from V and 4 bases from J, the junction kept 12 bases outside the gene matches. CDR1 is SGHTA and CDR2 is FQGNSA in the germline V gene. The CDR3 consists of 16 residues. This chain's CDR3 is CASSPNSPRGADTQYF. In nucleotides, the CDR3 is TGTGCCAGCAGCCCAAATTCCCCCCGGGGGGCAGATACGCAGTATTTT.

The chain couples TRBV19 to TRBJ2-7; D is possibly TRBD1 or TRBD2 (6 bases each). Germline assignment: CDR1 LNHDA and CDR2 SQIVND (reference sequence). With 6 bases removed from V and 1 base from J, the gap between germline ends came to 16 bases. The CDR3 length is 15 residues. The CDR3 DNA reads TGTGCCAGTAGGCCAGGGGTGGGGGGATCCTACGAGCAGTACTTC. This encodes CASRPGVGGSYEQYF.